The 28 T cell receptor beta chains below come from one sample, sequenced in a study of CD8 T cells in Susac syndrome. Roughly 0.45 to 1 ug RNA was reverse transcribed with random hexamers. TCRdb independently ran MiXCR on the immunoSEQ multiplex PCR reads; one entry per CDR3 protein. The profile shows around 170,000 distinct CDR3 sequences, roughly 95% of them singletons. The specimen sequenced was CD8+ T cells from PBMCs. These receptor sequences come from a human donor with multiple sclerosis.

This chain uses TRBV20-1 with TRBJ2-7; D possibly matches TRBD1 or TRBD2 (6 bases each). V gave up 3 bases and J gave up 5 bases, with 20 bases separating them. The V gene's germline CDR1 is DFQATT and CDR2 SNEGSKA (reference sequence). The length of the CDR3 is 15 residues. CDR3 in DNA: TGCAGTGCTAGCCAAGGAGGGGGGCCCGGGGACGAGCAGTACTTC. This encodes CSASQGGGPGDEQYF.

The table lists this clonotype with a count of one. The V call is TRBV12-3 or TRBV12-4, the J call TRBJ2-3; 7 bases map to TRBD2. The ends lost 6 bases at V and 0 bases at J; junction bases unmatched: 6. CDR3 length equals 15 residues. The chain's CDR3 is CASRSLAESTDTQYF. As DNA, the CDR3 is TGTGCCAGCAGATCGCTAGCGGAGAGCACAGATACGCAGTATTTT.

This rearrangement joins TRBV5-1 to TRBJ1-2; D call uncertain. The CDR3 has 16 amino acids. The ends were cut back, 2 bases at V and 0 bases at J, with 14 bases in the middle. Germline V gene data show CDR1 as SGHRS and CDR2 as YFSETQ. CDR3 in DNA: TGCGCCAGCAGCTTAGGGCCCGTCTCATCTAACTATGGCTACACCTTC. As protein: CASSLGPVSSNYGYTF.

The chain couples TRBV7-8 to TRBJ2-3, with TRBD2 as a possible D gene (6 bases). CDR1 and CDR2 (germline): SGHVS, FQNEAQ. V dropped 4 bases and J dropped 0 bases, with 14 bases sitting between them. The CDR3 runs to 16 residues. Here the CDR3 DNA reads TGTGCCAGCAGCTCACGCGGGGCGGTGAGCACAGATACGCAGTATTTT. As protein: CASSSRGAVSTDTQYF. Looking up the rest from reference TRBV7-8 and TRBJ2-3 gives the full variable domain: GAGVSQSPRYKVAKRGQDVALRCDPISGHVSLFWYQQALGQGPEFLTYFQNEAQLDKSGLPSDRFFAERPEGSVSTLKIQRTQQEDSAVYLCASSSRGAVSTDTQYFGPGTRLTVL.

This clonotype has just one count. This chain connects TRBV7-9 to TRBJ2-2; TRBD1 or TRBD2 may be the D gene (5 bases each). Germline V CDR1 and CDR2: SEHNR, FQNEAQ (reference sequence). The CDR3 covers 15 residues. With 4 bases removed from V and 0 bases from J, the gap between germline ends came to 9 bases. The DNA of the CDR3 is TGTGCCAGCAGCTGGGACGGAACGAACACCGGGGAGCTGTTTTTT. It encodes CASSWDGTNTGELFF.

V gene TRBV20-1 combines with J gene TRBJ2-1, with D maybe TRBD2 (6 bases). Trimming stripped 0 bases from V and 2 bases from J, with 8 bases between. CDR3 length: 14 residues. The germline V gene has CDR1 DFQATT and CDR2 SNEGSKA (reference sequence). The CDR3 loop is CSAREGGPYNEQFF. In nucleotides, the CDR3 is TGCAGTGCTAGAGAGGGGGGACCCTACAATGAGCAGTTCTTC.

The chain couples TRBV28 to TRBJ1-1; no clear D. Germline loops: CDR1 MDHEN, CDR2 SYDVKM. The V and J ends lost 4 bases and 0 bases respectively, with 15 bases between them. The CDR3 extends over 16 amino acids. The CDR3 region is CASSSAGSAMNTEAFF. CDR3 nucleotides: TGTGCCAGCAGTTCGGCGGGCAGTGCCATGAACACTGAAGCTTTCTTT.

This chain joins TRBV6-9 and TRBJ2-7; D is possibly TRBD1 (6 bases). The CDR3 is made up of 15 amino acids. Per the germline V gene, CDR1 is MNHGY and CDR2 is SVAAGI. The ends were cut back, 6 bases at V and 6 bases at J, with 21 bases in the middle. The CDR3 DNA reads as TGTGCCAGCAGCCCCAGAGGGCAGGGGCCTCTCGAGCAGTACTTC. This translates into CASSPRGQGPLEQYF.

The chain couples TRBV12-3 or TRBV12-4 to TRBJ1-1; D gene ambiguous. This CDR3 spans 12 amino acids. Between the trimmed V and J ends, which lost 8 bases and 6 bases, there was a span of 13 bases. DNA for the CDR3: TGTGCCAGCGGACGGATACCCTCTGAAGCTTTCTTT. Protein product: CASGRIPSEAFF.

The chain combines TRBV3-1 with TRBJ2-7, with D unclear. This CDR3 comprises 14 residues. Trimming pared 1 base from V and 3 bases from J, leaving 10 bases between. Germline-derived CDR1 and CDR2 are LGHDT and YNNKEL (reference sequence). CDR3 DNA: TGTGCCAGCAGCCAAGTTCCAGCAGGCTACGAGCAGTACTTC. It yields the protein CASSQVPAGYEQYF.

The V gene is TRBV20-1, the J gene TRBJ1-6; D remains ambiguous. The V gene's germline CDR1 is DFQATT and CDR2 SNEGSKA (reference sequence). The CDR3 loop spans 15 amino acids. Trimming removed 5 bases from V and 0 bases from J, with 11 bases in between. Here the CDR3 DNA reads TGCAGTGCTTTATCCCAGAGCTCCTATAATTCACCCCTCCACTTT. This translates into CSALSQSSYNSPLHF.

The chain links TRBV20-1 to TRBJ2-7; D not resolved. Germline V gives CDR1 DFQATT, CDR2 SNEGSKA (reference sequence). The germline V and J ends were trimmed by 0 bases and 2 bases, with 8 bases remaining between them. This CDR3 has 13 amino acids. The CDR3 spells CSARDDGTYEQYF. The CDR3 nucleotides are TGCAGTGCTAGAGATGACGGAACCTACGAGCAGTACTTC.

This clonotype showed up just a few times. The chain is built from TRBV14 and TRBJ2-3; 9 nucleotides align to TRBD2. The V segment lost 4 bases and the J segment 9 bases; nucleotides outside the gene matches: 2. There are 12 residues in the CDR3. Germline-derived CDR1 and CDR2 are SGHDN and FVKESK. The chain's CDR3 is CASSRGLATQYF. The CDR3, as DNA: TGTGCCAGCAGCCGGGGACTAGCAACGCAGTATTTT.

CDR3 coding DNA: TGCGCCAGCAGCTCCGGGACTACCTCCTACGAGCAGTACTTC. Its translation: CASSSGTTSYEQYF. V usage is TRBV5-1 and J usage is TRBJ2-7; 7 nucleotides agree with TRBD2. CDR3 length equals 14 residues. Germline CDR1 reads SGHRS; CDR2 reads YFSETQ. After removal of 3 bases from V and 0 bases from J, the junction contained 3 bases not matched to a gene.

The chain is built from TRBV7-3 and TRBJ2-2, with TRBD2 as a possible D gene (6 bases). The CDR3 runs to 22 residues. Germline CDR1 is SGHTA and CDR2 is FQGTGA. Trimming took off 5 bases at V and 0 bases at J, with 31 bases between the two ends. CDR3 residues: CASSPSGTGSHGISANTGELFF. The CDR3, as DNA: TGTGCCAGCAGCCCGTCTGGGACCGGGAGCCACGGTATCAGTGCGAACACCGGGGAGCTGTTTTTT.

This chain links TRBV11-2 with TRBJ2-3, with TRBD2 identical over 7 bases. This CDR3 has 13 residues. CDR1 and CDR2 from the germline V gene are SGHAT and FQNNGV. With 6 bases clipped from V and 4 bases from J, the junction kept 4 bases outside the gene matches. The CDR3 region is CASRFGGADTQYF. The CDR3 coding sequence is TGTGCCAGCAGGTTTGGGGGGGCAGATACGCAGTATTTT. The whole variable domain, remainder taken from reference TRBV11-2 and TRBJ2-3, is EAGVAQSPRYKIIEKRQSVAFWCNPISGHATLYWYQQILGQGPKLLIQFQNNGVVDDSQLPKDRFSAERLKGVDSTLKIQPAKLEDSAVYLCASRFGGADTQYFGPGTRLTVL.

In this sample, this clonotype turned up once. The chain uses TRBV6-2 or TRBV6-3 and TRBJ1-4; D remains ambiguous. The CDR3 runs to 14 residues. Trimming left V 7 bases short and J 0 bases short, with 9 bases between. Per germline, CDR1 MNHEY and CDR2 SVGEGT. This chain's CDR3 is CASTRIATNEKLFF. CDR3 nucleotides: TGTGCCAGCACCAGAATCGCAACTAATGAAAAACTGTTTTTT.

DNA for the CDR3: TGCAGCGTCGCCGGGGCCACTGAAGCTTTCTTT. Translating gives CSVAGATEAFF. The chain joins TRBV29-1 to TRBJ1-1, with a tentative D call TRBD1 (5 bases). Germline V gene lookup returns CDR1 SQVTM and CDR2 ANQGSEA. The CDR3 sequence is 11 residues long. Trimming took off 6 bases at V and 4 bases at J, with 9 bases between the two ends.

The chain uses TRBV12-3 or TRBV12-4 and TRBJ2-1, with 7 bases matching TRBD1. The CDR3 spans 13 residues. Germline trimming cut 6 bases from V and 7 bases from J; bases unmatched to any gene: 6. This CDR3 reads CASSNDRANEQFF. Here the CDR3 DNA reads TGTGCCAGCAGCAACGACAGGGCGAATGAGCAGTTCTTC.

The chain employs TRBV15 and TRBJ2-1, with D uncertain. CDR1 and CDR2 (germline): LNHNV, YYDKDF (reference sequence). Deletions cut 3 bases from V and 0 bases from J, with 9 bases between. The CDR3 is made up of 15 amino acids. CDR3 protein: CATSRSASSYNEQFF. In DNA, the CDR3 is TGTGCCACCAGCAGGAGTGCTAGCTCCTACAATGAGCAGTTCTTC.

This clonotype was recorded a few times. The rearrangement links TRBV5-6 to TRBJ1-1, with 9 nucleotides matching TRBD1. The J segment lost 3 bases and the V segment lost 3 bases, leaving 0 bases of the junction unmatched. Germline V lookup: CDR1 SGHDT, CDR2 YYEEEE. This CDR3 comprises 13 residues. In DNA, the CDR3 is TGTGCCAGCAGCTGGGACAGGGACACTGAAGCTTTCTTT. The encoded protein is CASSWDRDTEAFF.

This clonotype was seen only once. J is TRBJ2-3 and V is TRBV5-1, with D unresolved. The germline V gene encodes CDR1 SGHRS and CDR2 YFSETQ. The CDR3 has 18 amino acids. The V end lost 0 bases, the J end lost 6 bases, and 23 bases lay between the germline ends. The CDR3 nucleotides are TGCGCCAGCAGCTTGGTTCAATCGCCTCCTCTTCGCCGGGATACGCAGTATTTT. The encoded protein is CASSLVQSPPLRRDTQYF.

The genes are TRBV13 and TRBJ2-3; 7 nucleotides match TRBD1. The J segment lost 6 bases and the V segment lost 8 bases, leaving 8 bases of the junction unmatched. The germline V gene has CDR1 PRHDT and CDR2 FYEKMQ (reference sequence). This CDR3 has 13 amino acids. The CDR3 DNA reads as TGTGCCAGCCGGGACAGCCCCACGGATACGCAGTATTTT. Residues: CASRDSPTDTQYF.

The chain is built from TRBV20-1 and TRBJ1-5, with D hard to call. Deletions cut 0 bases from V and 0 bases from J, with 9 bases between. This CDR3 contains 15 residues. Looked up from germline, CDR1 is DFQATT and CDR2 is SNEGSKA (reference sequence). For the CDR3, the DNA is TGCAGTGCTAGAGAAGAAGGCTATAGCAATCAGCCCCAGCATTTT. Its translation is CSAREEGYSNQPQHF.

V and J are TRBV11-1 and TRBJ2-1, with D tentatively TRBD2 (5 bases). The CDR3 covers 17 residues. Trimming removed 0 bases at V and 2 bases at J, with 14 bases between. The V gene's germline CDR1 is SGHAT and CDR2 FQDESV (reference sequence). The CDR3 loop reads CASSLALEVGPYNEQFF. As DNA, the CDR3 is TGTGCCAGCAGCTTAGCTTTGGAGGTTGGCCCCTACAATGAGCAGTTCTTC.

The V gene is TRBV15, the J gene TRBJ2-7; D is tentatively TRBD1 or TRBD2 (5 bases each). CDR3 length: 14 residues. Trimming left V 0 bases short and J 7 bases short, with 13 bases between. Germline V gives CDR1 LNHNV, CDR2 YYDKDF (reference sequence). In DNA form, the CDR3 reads TGTGCCACCAGCAGAGATCAGGGAGCTTTGGAGCAGTACTTC. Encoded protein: CATSRDQGALEQYF.

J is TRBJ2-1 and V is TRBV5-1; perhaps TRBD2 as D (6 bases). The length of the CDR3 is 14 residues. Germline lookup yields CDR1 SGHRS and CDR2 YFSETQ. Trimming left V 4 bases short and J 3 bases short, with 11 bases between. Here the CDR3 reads CASSGGMSYNEQFF. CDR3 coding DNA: TGCGCCAGCAGCGGCGGGATGAGCTACAATGAGCAGTTCTTC.

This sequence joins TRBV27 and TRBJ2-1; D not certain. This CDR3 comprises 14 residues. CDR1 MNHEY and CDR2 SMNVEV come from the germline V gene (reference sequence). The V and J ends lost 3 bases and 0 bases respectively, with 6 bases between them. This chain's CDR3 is CASSFQSSYNEQFF. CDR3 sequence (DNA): TGTGCCAGCAGTTTCCAAAGCTCCTACAATGAGCAGTTCTTC.